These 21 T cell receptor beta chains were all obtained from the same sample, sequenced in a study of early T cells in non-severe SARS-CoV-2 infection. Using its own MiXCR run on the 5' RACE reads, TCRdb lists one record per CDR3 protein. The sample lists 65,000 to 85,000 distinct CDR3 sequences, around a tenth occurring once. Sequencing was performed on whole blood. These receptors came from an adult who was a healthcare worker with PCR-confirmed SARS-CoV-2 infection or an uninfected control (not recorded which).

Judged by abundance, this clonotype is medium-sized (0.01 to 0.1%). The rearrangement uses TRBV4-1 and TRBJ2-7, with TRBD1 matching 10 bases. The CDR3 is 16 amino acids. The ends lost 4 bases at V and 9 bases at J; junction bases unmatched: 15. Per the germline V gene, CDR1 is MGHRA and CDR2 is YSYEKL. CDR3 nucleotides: TGCGCCAGCAGCCCCCGCGAGGGGACAGGGGTAAGCGGGCAGTACTTC. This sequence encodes CASSPREGTGVSGQYF.

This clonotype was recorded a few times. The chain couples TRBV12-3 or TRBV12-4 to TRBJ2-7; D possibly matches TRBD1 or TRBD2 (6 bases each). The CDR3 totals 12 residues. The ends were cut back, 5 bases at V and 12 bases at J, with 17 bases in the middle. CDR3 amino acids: CASSGLRGPAYF. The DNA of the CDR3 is TGTGCCAGCAGTGGCCTCCGGGGGCCTGCGTACTTC.

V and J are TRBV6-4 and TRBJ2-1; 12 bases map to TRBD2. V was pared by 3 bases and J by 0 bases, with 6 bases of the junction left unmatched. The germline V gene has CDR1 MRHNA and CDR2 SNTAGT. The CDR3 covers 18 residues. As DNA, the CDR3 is TGTGCCAGCAGTGAAGGACTAGCGGGAATTGGCTCCTACAATGAGCAGTTCTTC. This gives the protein CASSEGLAGIGSYNEQFF.

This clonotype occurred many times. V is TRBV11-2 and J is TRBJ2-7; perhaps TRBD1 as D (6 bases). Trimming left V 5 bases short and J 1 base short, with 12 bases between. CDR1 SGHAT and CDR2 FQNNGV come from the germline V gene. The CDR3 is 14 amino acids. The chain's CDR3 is CASSPTTGSYEQYF. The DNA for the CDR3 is TGTGCCAGCAGCCCCACGACAGGATCCTACGAGCAGTACTTC.

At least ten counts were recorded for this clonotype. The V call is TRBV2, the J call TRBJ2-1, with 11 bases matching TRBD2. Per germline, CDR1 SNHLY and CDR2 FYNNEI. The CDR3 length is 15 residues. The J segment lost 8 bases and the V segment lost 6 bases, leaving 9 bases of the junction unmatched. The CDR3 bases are TGTGCCAGCAGAGATAGCGGGAGGGTTGTGCATGAGCAGTTCTTC. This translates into CASRDSGRVVHEQFF.

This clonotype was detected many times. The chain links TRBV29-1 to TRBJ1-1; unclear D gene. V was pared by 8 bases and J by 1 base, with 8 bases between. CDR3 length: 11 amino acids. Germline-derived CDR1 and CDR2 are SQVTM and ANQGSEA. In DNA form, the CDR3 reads TGCAGCACCAGTGAGAACACTGAAGCTTTCTTT. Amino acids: CSTSENTEAFF.

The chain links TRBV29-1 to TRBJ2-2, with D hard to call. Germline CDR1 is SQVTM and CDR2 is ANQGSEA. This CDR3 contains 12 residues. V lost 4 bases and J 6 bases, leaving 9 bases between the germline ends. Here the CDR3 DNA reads TGCAGCGTTGTGACTCAGGCCGGGGAGCTGTTTTTT. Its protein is CSVVTQAGELFF.

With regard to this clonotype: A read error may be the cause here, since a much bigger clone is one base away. CDR3: CSVMTIESYEQYF. DNA of the CDR3: TGCAGCGTTATGACCATTGAATCCTACGAGCAGTACTTC. The chain links TRBV29-1 to TRBJ2-7; D not resolved. The germline V gene encodes CDR1 SQVTM and CDR2 ANQGSEA. Trimming pared 5 bases from V and 1 base from J, leaving 12 bases between. The CDR3 has 13 amino acids.

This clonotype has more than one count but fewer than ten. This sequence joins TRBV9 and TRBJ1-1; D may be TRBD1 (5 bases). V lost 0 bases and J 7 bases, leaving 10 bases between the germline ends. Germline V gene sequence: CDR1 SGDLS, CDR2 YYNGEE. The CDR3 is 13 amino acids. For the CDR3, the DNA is TGTGCCAGCAGCGTAGAGATTCAGGGTGAAGCTTTCTTT. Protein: CASSVEIQGEAFF.

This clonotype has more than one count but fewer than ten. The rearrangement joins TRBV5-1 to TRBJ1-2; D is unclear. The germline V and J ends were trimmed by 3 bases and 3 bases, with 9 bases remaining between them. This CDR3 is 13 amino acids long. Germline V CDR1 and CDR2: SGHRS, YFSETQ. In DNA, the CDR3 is TGCGCCAGCAGCTCGACATCGGACTATGGCTACACCTTC. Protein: CASSSTSDYGYTF.

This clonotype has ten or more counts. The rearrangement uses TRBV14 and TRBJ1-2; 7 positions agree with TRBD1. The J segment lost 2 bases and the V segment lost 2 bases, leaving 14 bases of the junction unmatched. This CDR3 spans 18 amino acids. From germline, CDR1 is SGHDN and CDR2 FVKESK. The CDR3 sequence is CASSQYRPGQRLNYGYTF. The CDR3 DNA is TGTGCCAGCAGCCAATATCGACCGGGACAGAGATTAAACTATGGCTACACCTTC.

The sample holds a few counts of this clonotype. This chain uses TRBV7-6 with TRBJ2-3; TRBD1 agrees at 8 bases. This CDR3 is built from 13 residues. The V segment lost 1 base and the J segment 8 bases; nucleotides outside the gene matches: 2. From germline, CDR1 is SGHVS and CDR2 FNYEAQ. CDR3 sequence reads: CASSLDGQGTQYF. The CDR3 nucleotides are TGTGCCAGCAGCTTAGACGGACAGGGTACGCAGTATTTT.

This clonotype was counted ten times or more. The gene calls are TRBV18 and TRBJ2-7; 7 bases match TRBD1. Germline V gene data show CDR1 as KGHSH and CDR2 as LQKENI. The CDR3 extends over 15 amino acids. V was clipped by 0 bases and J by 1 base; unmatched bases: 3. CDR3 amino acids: CASSPPAGGSYEQYF. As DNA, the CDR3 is TGTGCCAGCTCACCACCGGCAGGGGGTTCCTACGAGCAGTACTTC.

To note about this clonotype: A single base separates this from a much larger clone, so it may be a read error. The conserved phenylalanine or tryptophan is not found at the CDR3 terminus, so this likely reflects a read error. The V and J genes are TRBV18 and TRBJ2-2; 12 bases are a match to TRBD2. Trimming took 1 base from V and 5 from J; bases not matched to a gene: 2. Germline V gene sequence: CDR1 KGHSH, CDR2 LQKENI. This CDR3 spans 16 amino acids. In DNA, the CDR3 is TGTGCCAGCTCACCACGCACTAGCGGGAGGACCGGGGAGCTGTTTTCT. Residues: CASSPRTSGRTGELFS.

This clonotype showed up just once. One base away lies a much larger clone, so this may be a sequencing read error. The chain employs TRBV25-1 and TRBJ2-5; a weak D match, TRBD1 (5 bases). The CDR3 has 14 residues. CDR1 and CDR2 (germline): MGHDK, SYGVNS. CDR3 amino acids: CASSEGATQETLYF. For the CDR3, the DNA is TGTGCCAGCAGTGAAGGGGCCACACAAGAGACCCTGTACTTC. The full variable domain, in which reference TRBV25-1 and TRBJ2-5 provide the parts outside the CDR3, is EADIYQTPRYLVIGTGKKITLECSQTMGHDKMYWYQQDPGMELHLIHYSYGVNSTEKGDLSSESTVSRIRTEHFPLTLESARPSHTSQYLCASSEGATQETLYFGPGTRLLVL.

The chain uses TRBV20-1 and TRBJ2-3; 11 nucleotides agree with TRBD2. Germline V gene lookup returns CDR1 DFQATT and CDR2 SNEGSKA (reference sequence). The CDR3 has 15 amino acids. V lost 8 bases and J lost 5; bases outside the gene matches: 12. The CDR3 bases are TGCAGTCCTCAGTCTAGCGGGAGGTTGGTAGATACGCAGTATTTT. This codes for CSPQSSGRLVDTQYF.

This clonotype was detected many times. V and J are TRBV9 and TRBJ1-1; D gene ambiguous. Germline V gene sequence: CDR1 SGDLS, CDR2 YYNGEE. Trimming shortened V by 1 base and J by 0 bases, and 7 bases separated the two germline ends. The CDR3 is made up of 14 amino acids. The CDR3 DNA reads TGTGCCAGCAGCGTAAAAGCCCTGAACACTGAAGCTTTCTTT. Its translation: CASSVKALNTEAFF. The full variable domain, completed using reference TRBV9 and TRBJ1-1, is DSGVTQTPKHLITATGQRVTLRCSPRSGDLSVYWYQQSLDQGLQFLIQYYNGEERAKGNILERFSAQQFPDLHSELNLSSLELGDSALYFCASSVKALNTEAFFGQGTRLTVV.

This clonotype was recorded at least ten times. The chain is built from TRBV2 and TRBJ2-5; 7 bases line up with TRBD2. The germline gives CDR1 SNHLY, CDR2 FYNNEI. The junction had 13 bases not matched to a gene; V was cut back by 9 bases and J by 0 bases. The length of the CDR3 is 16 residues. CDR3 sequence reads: CASTWGGTFYQETQYF. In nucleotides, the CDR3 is TGTGCCAGTACTTGGGGAGGGACTTTCTACCAAGAGACCCAGTACTTC.

The CDR3 nucleotides read TGTGCCAGCAGCTTATTGGGATTCTCTGGGGCCAACGTCCTGACTTTC. Its protein is CASSLLGFSGANVLTF. This chain links TRBV7-8 with TRBJ2-6, with unresolved D. The V and J ends lost 2 bases and 0 bases respectively, with 8 bases between them. Germline CDR1 and CDR2: SGHVS and FQNEAQ. The CDR3 spans 16 residues.

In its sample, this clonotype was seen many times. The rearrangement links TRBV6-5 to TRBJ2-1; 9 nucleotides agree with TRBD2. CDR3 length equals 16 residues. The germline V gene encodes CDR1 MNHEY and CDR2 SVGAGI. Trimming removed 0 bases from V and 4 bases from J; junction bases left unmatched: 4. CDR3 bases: TGTGCCAGCAGTTACTCGAGCGCGGGGGGGTACAATGAGCAGTTCTTC. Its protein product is CASSYSSAGGYNEQFF.

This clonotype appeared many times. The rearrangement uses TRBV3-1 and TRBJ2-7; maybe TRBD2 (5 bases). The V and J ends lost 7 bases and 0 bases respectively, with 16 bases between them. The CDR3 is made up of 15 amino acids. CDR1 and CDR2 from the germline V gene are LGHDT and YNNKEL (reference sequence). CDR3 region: CASTPSLGSSYEQYF. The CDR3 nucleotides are TGTGCCAGCACCCCATCGCTGGGGAGCTCCTACGAGCAGTACTTC.